The 32 T cell receptor beta chains presented below share a single source sample, sequenced in a study of cytotoxic CD8 clonotypes in ibrutinib-treated CLL. The table came from immunoSEQ multiplex PCR; TCRdb's copy has only in-frame clones and leaves some out. Of about 200,000 clones in the sample, 75% to 80% were seen once. Source: PBMCs, taken after 12 months of ibrutinib treatment. Source of these receptors: a human donor with chronic lymphocytic leukemia.

The rearrangement uses TRBV7-2 and TRBJ2-2; no reliable D call. CDR1 is SGHTA and CDR2 is FQGNSA in the germline V gene. The CDR3 is 14 amino acids. Trimming took 1 base from V and 4 from J, leaving 7 bases between them. The CDR3 DNA reads as TGTGCCAGCAGCTTAGTCGGATCCACCGGGGAGCTGTTTTTT. Amino acids: CASSLVGSTGELFF.

The rearrangement joins TRBV28 to TRBJ1-5; perhaps TRBD1 as D (6 bases). The CDR3 contains 14 residues. Germline CDR1 reads MDHEN; CDR2 reads SYDVKM. Trimming took off 3 bases at V and 3 bases at J, with 9 bases between the two ends. The CDR3 nucleotides read TGTGCCAGCAGTTTGTCAGGGGTCAATCAGCCCCAGCATTTT. Encoded protein: CASSLSGVNQPQHF.

The genes are TRBV2 and TRBJ1-2; possible D gene TRBD1, 6 bases. The V gene's germline CDR1 is SNHLY and CDR2 FYNNEI. The germline V and J ends were trimmed by 7 bases and 2 bases, with 17 bases remaining between them. The CDR3 covers 15 residues. The CDR3 spells CASIPGTSINYGYTF. The DNA for the CDR3 is TGTGCCAGCATCCCTGGGACATCGATAAACTATGGCTACACCTTC.

The chain is built from TRBV5-1 and TRBJ1-1, with D possibly matching TRBD1 (5 bases). Germline CDR1 is SGHRS and CDR2 is YFSETQ. The length of the CDR3 is 12 residues. The V gene lost 2 bases and the J gene lost 7 bases, with 9 bases spanning the gap. DNA of the CDR3: TGCGCCAGCAGCTTTTGGGGGGATGAAGCTTTCTTT. Translating it yields CASSFWGDEAFF.

The chain links TRBV25-1 to TRBJ1-1; D gene uncertain. The ends were cut back, 5 bases at V and 1 base at J, with 14 bases in the middle. CDR1 and CDR2 from the germline V gene are MGHDK and SYGVNS. This CDR3 contains 15 residues. CDR3 amino acids: CASSTRGRRNTEAFF. The CDR3 coding sequence is TGTGCCAGCAGTACTCGAGGGAGGAGGAACACTGAAGCTTTCTTT.

A single count supports this clone. This sequence joins TRBV6-5 and TRBJ1-1; a weak D match, TRBD1 (5 bases). This CDR3 has 12 residues. V shed 10 bases and J shed 2 bases, with 11 bases lying between them. From germline, CDR1 is MNHEY and CDR2 SVGAGI. CDR3 loop: CAIGGPNTEAFF. The DNA of the CDR3 is TGTGCCATTGGGGGTCCTAACACTGAAGCTTTCTTT.

The rearrangement links TRBV15 to TRBJ2-1, with D tentatively TRBD2 (7 bases). The V end was cut by 0 bases, the J end by 9 bases, with 15 bases between. The germline V gene has CDR1 LNHNV and CDR2 YYDKDF (reference sequence). The CDR3 runs to 15 residues. CDR3 bases: TGTGCCACCAGCAGAGATGCGGGGGCCTGGGGTGAGCAGTTCTTC. Amino acid sequence: CATSRDAGAWGEQFF.

The chain carries TRBV18 and TRBJ2-7; D is possibly TRBD1 (5 bases). V was clipped by 3 bases and J by 4 bases, with 13 bases between them. Per the germline V gene, CDR1 is KGHSH and CDR2 is LQKENI. This CDR3 has 14 amino acids. CDR3 region: CASSPPQGPYEQYF. CDR3 sequence (DNA): TGTGCCAGCTCACCCCCCCAGGGTCCGTACGAGCAGTACTTC.

The chain employs TRBV2 and TRBJ2-7, with no clear D. V shed 7 bases and J shed 2 bases, with 3 bases lying between them. This CDR3 is 10 amino acids long. Germline loops: CDR1 SNHLY, CDR2 FYNNEI. The CDR3 reads CASTTYEQYF. Written as DNA, the CDR3 is TGTGCCAGCACAACCTACGAGCAGTACTTC.

This clone was picked up a small number of times. Germline and junction disagree at one end, which may indicate a read error. The rearrangement joins TRBV7-7 to TRBJ2-7; 11 positions agree with TRBD1. Germline V gene data show CDR1 as SSHAT and CDR2 as FNYEAQ (reference sequence). There are 15 residues in the CDR3. The CDR3 nucleotides read TGTGCTAGCAGCCTGGGACAGGGGGTTACCTACGAGCAGTACTTC. Translation: CASSLGQGVTYEQYF. Looking up the rest from reference TRBV7-7 and TRBJ2-7 gives the full variable domain: GAGVSQSPRYKVTKRGQDVTLRCDPISSHATLYWYQQALGQGPEFLTYFNYEAQPDKSGLPSDRFSAERPEGSISTLTIQRTEQRDSAMYRCASSLGQGVTYEQYFGPGTRLTVT.

The chain uses TRBV7-3 and TRBJ2-7, with 9 bases identical to TRBD1. Germline loops: CDR1 SGHTA, CDR2 FQGTGA. Trimming at V came to 5 bases and at J to 2 bases, leaving 7 bases not matched to a gene. The CDR3 runs 15 residues. The DNA for the CDR3 is TGTGCCAGCAGCCAAGGGGGACAGGGACCCTACGAGCAGTACTTC. It specifies CASSQGGQGPYEQYF. Full variable domain (rest looked up from reference TRBV7-3 and TRBJ2-7): GAGVSQTPSNKVTEKGKYVELRCDPISGHTALYWYRQSLGQGPEFLIYFQGTGAADDSGLPNDRFFAVRPEGSVSTLKIQRTERGDSAVYLCASSQGGQGPYEQYFGPGTRLTVT.

The rearrangement links TRBV10-2 to TRBJ2-2, with 7 bases that match TRBD1. The CDR3 has 15 amino acids. Germline CDR1 WSHSY, CDR2 SAAADI. Trimming removed 6 bases from V and 0 bases from J; junction bases left unmatched: 4. Here the CDR3 DNA reads TGCGCCAGCAGCTACAGGGGCACGAACACCGGGGAGCTGTTTTTT. Its protein is CASSYRGTNTGELFF.

This clone was detected a few times. This chain uses TRBV2 with TRBJ1-5; D is unclear. The V gene's germline CDR1 is SNHLY and CDR2 FYNNEI. V was clipped by 4 bases and J by 0 bases, with 7 bases between them. The CDR3 consists of 14 residues. The CDR3 nucleotides read TGTGCCAGCAGTGGGGGTAATAGCAATCAGCCCCAGCATTTT. Its translation is CASSGGNSNQPQHF.

This clone showed up just a few times. The rearrangement links TRBV7-8 to TRBJ2-2, with 7 bases identical to TRBD2. Losses at the gene ends were 4 bases for V and 6 bases for J; bases not matched to a gene: 2. CDR1 is SGHVS and CDR2 is FQNEAQ in the germline V gene. The CDR3 is 13 amino acids. This CDR3 is CASSYREAGELFF. CDR3 sequence (DNA): TGTGCCAGCAGCTACCGGGAGGCCGGGGAGCTGTTTTTT.

The chain combines TRBV2 with TRBJ2-3; a weak D match, TRBD2 (5 bases). This CDR3 comprises 15 residues. Trimming shortened V by 8 bases and J by 0 bases, and 15 bases separated the two germline ends. Germline V CDR1 and CDR2: SNHLY, FYNNEI. CDR3: CASGDGAESTDTQYF. The CDR3 DNA is TGTGCCAGCGGGGATGGAGCGGAGAGCACAGATACGCAGTATTTT.

This clone appeared a few times. The rearrangement links TRBV5-1 to TRBJ1-2, with a weak D call TRBD1 (6 bases). Germline V lookup: CDR1 SGHRS, CDR2 YFSETQ. The V gene lost 7 bases and the J gene lost 7 bases, with 23 bases spanning the gap. The CDR3 totals 15 residues. CDR3 nucleotides: TGCGCCAGCCAGACGACGGGGGGCTTATCCAGTGGCTACACCTTC. This encodes CASQTTGGLSSGYTF.

This clone showed up many times. This chain uses TRBV15 with TRBJ2-1; 10 bases map to TRBD2. The CDR3 runs 17 residues. The germline V gene encodes CDR1 LNHNV and CDR2 YYDKDF (reference sequence). The V gene end was trimmed by 1 base and the J gene end by 3 bases; junction bases not matched to a gene: 6. Here the CDR3 reads CATSRVLRLAGYNEQFF. The DNA of the CDR3 is TGTGCCACCAGCAGAGTCCTCCGACTAGCGGGCTACAATGAGCAGTTCTTC.

The rearrangement uses TRBV6-1 and TRBJ1-1; 7 bases are shared with TRBD1. V shed 6 bases and J 1 base; nucleotides not matched to a gene: 5. CDR1 and CDR2 from the germline V gene are MNHNS and SASEGT. This CDR3 is built from 14 residues. CDR3 region: CASRRDRENTEAFF. The CDR3 coding sequence is TGTGCCAGCAGAAGGGACAGAGAGAACACTGAAGCTTTCTTT.

The J gene is TRBJ1-2, the V gene TRBV7-9, with 8 positions matching TRBD1. Germline loops: CDR1 SEHNR, CDR2 FQNEAQ (reference sequence). This CDR3 contains 17 residues. V was pared by 5 bases and J by 6 bases, with 17 bases of the junction left unmatched. CDR3 amino acids: CASSAQDRVLLGDGYTF. The CDR3 coding sequence is TGTGCCAGCAGCGCCCAGGACAGGGTCCTCCTAGGGGATGGCTACACCTTC.

The chain links TRBV30 to TRBJ2-1; 10 positions match TRBD2. The germline V gene encodes CDR1 GTSNPN and CDR2 SVGIG (reference sequence). The CDR3 is 14 residues long. Losses at the gene ends were 5 bases for V and 1 base for J; bases not matched to a gene: 2. The CDR3 here is CAWVAGGSYNEQFF. DNA for the CDR3: TGTGCCTGGGTAGCGGGGGGTTCCTACAATGAGCAGTTCTTC.

This clone occurred once. The chain combines TRBV7-6 with TRBJ1-4; a possible D gene is TRBD1 (5 bases). CDR1 is SGHVS, CDR2 FNYEAQ, per germline. The CDR3 has 17 amino acids. Trimming removed 0 bases at V and 1 base at J, with 12 bases between. The CDR3 DNA sequence: TGTGCCAGCAGCTTAGCTTTGGGGCGCGAAACTAATGAAAAACTGTTTTTT. It specifies CASSLALGRETNEKLFF.

The chain uses TRBV10-1 and TRBJ1-1; 7 bases match TRBD1. Germline CDR1 and CDR2: WNHNN and SYGVQD (reference sequence). This CDR3 spans 14 amino acids. With V trimmed by 2 bases and J by 3 bases, 3 bases remained unmatched. CDR3 region: CASSEGGQYTEAFF. The CDR3 DNA reads TGCGCCAGCAGTGAGGGGGGACAGTACACTGAAGCTTTCTTT.

The chain carries TRBV2 and TRBJ1-1; D is uncertain. The length of the CDR3 is 12 residues. Trimming removed 9 bases from V and 4 bases from J, with 12 bases in between. Germline V gene sequence: CDR1 SNHLY, CDR2 FYNNEI. This CDR3 reads CASRPDSTEAFF. As DNA, the CDR3 is TGTGCCAGTCGACCGGACTCCACTGAAGCTTTCTTT.

The chain employs TRBV6-5 and TRBJ2-2, with TRBD1 matching over 8 bases. The CDR3 has 15 residues. The trim removed 2 bases at V and 4 bases at J, leaving 3 bases unmatched. Germline assignment: CDR1 MNHEY and CDR2 SVGAGI. CDR3 nucleotides: TGTGCCAGCAGTTACAGTACAGGGGGCACCGGGGAGCTGTTTTTT. Its protein is CASSYSTGGTGELFF.

The CDR3 nucleotides are TGTGCCAGCAGCTCGGACCCTAATGAGCAGTTCTTC. This sequence encodes CASSSDPNEQFF. V is TRBV7-6 and J is TRBJ2-1, with D unclear. CDR3 length: 12 amino acids. V dropped 4 bases and J dropped 7 bases, with 8 bases sitting between them. Germline V gene sequence: CDR1 SGHVS, CDR2 FNYEAQ.

The chain links TRBV11-3 to TRBJ2-6; TRBD2 matches 7 bases. After removal of 1 base from V and 2 bases from J, the junction contained 5 bases not matched to a gene. The CDR3 is 17 amino acids. Germline V gives CDR1 SGHNT, CDR2 YENEEA. DNA of the CDR3: TGTGCCAGCAGCTTAGCCGGGGGGTTTGCTGGGGCCAACGTCCTGACTTTC. Protein sequence: CASSLAGGFAGANVLTF.

The gene calls are TRBV28 and TRBJ2-1; 7 nucleotides line up with TRBD1. The CDR3 spans 16 residues. The trim removed 6 bases at V and 0 bases at J, leaving 8 bases unmatched. Germline V gene sequence: CDR1 MDHEN, CDR2 SYDVKM. The DNA for the CDR3 is TGTGCCAGCAGCTCCGGGACAGTAAGCTCCTACAATGAGCAGTTCTTC. This encodes CASSSGTVSSYNEQFF. The entire variable domain, with the rest obtained from reference TRBV28 and TRBJ2-1, is as follows: DVKVTQSSRYLVKRTGEKVFLECVQDMDHENMFWYRQDPGLGLRLIYFSYDVKMKEKGDIPEGYSVSREKKERFSLILESASTNQTSMYLCASSSGTVSSYNEQFFGPGTRLTVL.

This clone occurred once. V and J are TRBV10-3 and TRBJ2-1, with D tentatively TRBD2 (6 bases). This CDR3 comprises 16 residues. Germline values: CDR1 ENHRY, CDR2 SYGVKD. The germline V and J ends were trimmed by 10 bases and 0 bases, with 19 bases remaining between them. The CDR3 DNA follows: TGTGCCACGGGGGACCTCCGTAGGAGCTCCTACAATGAGCAGTTCTTC. It encodes CATGDLRRSSYNEQFF.

This sequence joins TRBV6-5 and TRBJ2-1; D not certain. The length of the CDR3 is 15 residues. Germline assignment: CDR1 MNHEY and CDR2 SVGAGI. V was shortened by 6 bases and J by 0 bases, with 12 bases between the two germline ends. The CDR3 is CASRVTFYSYNEQFF. For the CDR3, the DNA is TGTGCCAGCAGGGTGACATTTTACTCCTACAATGAGCAGTTCTTC.

The CDR3 nucleotides are TGTGCCAGCAGCCTTGACCTGAACACTGAAGCTTTCTTT. Protein: CASSLDLNTEAFF. The V and J genes are TRBV7-9 and TRBJ1-1; D is unresolved. CDR3 length equals 13 residues. CDR1 is SEHNR, CDR2 FQNEAQ, per germline (reference sequence). V was trimmed by 5 bases and J by 0 bases, leaving 7 bases between them.

This sequence joins TRBV29-1 and TRBJ1-1, with D perhaps TRBD1 (6 bases). CDR3 length: 16 amino acids. Germline V gene data show CDR1 as SQVTM and CDR2 as ANQGSEA. Trimming left V 7 bases short and J 2 bases short, with 23 bases between. The CDR3 DNA reads as TGCAGCGATAAGTCACAGGGTCAAGCGGGAAACACTGAAGCTTTCTTT. This codes for CSDKSQGQAGNTEAFF.

This clone was recorded once. The CDR3 reads CASSYSQGGNYGYTF. DNA of the CDR3: TGTGCCAGCAGTTACTCCCAGGGAGGGAACTATGGCTACACCTTC. The chain is built from TRBV6-5 and TRBJ1-2, with D possibly matching TRBD1 (5 bases). The CDR3 covers 15 residues. Germline V gene sequence: CDR1 MNHEY, CDR2 SVGAGI. Trimming removed 0 bases at V and 2 bases at J, with 10 bases between.